A selection of T cell receptor beta chains follows, all from one sample in a study of blood T cell repertoires in COVID-19. Data came from immunoSEQ multiplex PCR; TCRdb stores just in-frame clones and leaves some out. Of some 150,000 clones listed, 85% to 90% are singletons. Sample: PBMCs or T cells enriched from blood (not recorded which). The receptors originated from a woman in her twenties or thirties with acute COVID-19. The conserved cysteine and the conserved F or W are not part of the CDR3 here. Each record gives: J gene, V gene, CDR3 protein.

J: TRBJ1-2; V: TRBV28; CDR3: ASSRDTYGYT
J: TRBJ1-2; V: TRBV7-9; CDR3: ASSLWGTGGADGYT
J: TRBJ2-2; V: TRBV7-3; CDR3: ASRDRSNTGELF
J: TRBJ1-4; V: TRBV19; CDR3: ASSKRATNEKLF
J: TRBJ2-1; V: TRBV19; CDR3: ASTGRDGYYEQF
J: TRBJ1-1; V: TRBV7-9; CDR3: ASSLDPGFGFIGEAF
J: TRBJ2-5; V: TRBV3-1/TRBV3-2; CDR3: ASSQDPVQETQY
J: TRBJ1-3; V: TRBV6-5; CDR3: ASSLNPFSGNTIY
J: TRBJ1-5; V: TRBV4-1; CDR3: ASSQQGGQPQH
J: TRBJ1-4; V: TRBV19; CDR3: ASRGQGTATNEKLF
J: TRBJ1-5; V: TRBV7-9; CDR3: ASSIGGVGQPQH
J: TRBJ1-1; V: TRBV28; CDR3: ASRRPRVNTEAF
J: TRBJ1-2; V: TRBV5-5; CDR3: ASSATSSQGNLNYGYT
J: TRBJ1-1; V: TRBV25-1; CDR3: ASSAQGVGTEAF
J: TRBJ2-7; V: TRBV5-4; CDR3: ASSPFGTSGIAYEQY
J: TRBJ1-3; V: TRBV7-6; CDR3: ASSLGTGGSYTIY
J: TRBJ1-4; V: TRBV15; CDR3: ATRRTGEDEKLF
J: TRBJ2-7; V: TRBV7-9; CDR3: ASSLGPGTSLY
J: TRBJ2-1; V: TRBV5-6; CDR3: ASSSEGNEQF
J: TRBJ2-7; V: TRBV29-1; CDR3: SVSSGTYEQY
J: TRBJ1-1; V: TRBV7-9; CDR3: ASSGGTEAF
J: TRBJ2-1; V: TRBV5-4; CDR3: ASSFGDPEYNEQF
J: TRBJ1-1; V: TRBV4-1; CDR3: ASSHFGTGGTEAF
J: TRBJ2-1; V: TRBV27; CDR3: ASSPTSGSAHEQF
J: TRBJ2-1; V: TRBV5-1; CDR3: ASSLVGQGYNEQF
J: TRBJ2-2; V: TRBV6-5; CDR3: ASSYLPVTGELF
J: TRBJ2-1; V: TRBV4-3; CDR3: ASSQDGTSGPYNEQF
J: TRBJ1-4; V: TRBV7-2; CDR3: ASSPTGGVNEKLF
J: TRBJ2-7; V: TRBV27; CDR3: ASSLDREYEQY
J: TRBJ1-1; V: TRBV10-1; CDR3: ASSEELGTGVTEAF
J: TRBJ1-2; V: TRBV6-5; CDR3: ASSSQGQGARAGYT
J: TRBJ1-1; V: TRBV3-1/TRBV3-2; CDR3: ASSRGTLITEAF
J: TRBJ1-4; V: TRBV6-5; CDR3: ASRPTGFAGEKLF
J: TRBJ2-1; V: TRBV2; CDR3: ASTREGAFEQF
J: TRBJ2-2; V: TRBV19; CDR3: ASSVERTGELF
J: TRBJ2-3; V: TRBV6-5; CDR3: ASSYSGNRGDTQY
J: TRBJ2-3; V: TRBV7-2; CDR3: ASSPTRGYTDTQY
J: TRBJ1-2; V: TRBV30; CDR3: AWSVGQGGGYT
J: TRBJ2-3; V: TRBV18; CDR3: ASSPSDRGSDTQY
J: TRBJ1-2; V: TRBV15; CDR3: ATSRVLADTDNYGYT
J: TRBJ2-1; V: TRBV7-3; CDR3: ASSGTGSYNEQF
J: TRBJ1-1; V: TRBV30; CDR3: AWSRQPNTEAF
J: TRBJ1-3; V: TRBV29-1; CDR3: SASSGNSGNTIY
J: TRBJ1-3; V: TRBV7-7; CDR3: ASSLDGPSSGNTIY
J: TRBJ1-2; V: TRBV10-3; CDR3: AIKPGTGNGYT
J: TRBJ1-1; V: TRBV5-1; CDR3: ASSTGTGRAEAF
J: TRBJ2-1; V: TRBV6-5; CDR3: ASNMGRQGNEQF